There are a few counts of the clone carrying this T cell receptor (beta chain). Original analysis: Counts of nucleated cells, estimated from reference gene primer amplification, were obtained. TCRdb keeps only in-frame clones here, not all; method: immunoSEQ multiplex PCR. The DNA gave D and trimming, while V, J and clone size come from that table. Among around 310,000 clones, almost 90% were seen once, and the ten largest hold roughly 1%. Seattle patients were enrolled while actively infected and followed longitudinally. Unmatched junction bases numbered 4, after V lost 3 bases and J lost 1 base. This CDR3 spans 15 amino acids. Germline CDR1 is KGHSH and CDR2 is LQKENI. This sample stems from a study of blood T cell repertoires in COVID-19. Study at large: From T cells, B-cell-depleted T cells, or PBMCs came the material, which was cDNA or gDNA.

The receptor was isolated from a woman in her forties with COVID-19, enrolled during active disease. The sample comprised peripheral blood. V gene TRBV18 combines with J gene TRBJ1-1, with TRBD1 identical over 8 bases. The DNA of the CDR3 is TGTGCCAGCTCACCCTCCGGGACAGGGAACACTGAAGCTTTCTTT. Its translation is CASSPSGTGNTEAFF. Together with reference TRBV18 and TRBJ1-1, the CDR3 gives the full variable domain: NAGVMQNPRHLVRRRGQEARLRCSPMKGHSHVYWYRQLPEEGLKFMVYLQKENIIDESGMPKERFSAEFPKEGPSILRIQQVVRGDSAAYFCASSPSGTGNTEAFFGQGTRLTVV.